This T cell receptor (beta chain) was sequenced during a study of blood T cell repertoires in COVID-19. About the research overall: T cells, B-cell-depleted T cells, or PBMCs supplied cDNA or gDNA.

Germline V gene lookup returns CDR1 MDHEN and CDR2 SYDVKM. Trimming took off 3 bases at V and 4 bases at J, with 17 bases between the two ends. The CDR3 covers 16 residues. Cohorts were assigned according to the clinical history that participants reported. Using immunoSEQ multiplex PCR, the repertoire was profiled, and TCRdb retains in-frame clones only, with some absent. The repertoire consists of about 300,000 clones, with 85% to 90% occurring once and the leading ten covering about 4.5%. The V gene is TRBV28, the J gene TRBJ2-3; D may be TRBD2 (6 bases). Sequencing was carried out using PBMCs or T cells enriched from blood (not recorded which). This sequence was found in a woman under 30 with acute COVID-19. The CDR3 loop is CASSFLGLAEADTQYF. The CDR3 bases are TGTGCCAGCAGTTTCCTGGGACTGGCGGAGGCAGATACGCAGTATTTT.